This entry lists 8 T cell receptor beta chains sequenced from one sample in a study of blood T cells in healthy people across ages. With a J-beta primer mix and a sample-barcoded 5' primer, a second PCR ran about 6 to 11 cycles. MiXCR, applied by TCRdb to the 5' RACE reads, yields one record per CDR3 protein. In the table there are 600,000 or so distinct CDR3 sequences, about 28% of which are singletons. The material sequenced was blood. Receptors were obtained from an elderly woman in good health.

This clonotype was seen repeatedly, ten times or more. The chain combines TRBV6-5 with TRBJ2-7; 9 nucleotides align to TRBD2. The germline V gene has CDR1 MNHEY and CDR2 SVGAGI. V shed 6 bases and J 3 bases; nucleotides not matched to a gene: 6. This CDR3 has 14 residues. The CDR3 DNA reads as TGTGCCAGCAGCTCGCTAGCGGGGTTCTACGAGCAGTACTTC. It is translated as CASSSLAGFYEQYF.

The V call is TRBV12-3 or TRBV12-4, the J call TRBJ2-7; 8 bases are a match to TRBD1. CDR3 size: 18 residues. V shed 4 bases, J shed 3 bases, and the junction held 17 bases outside the gene matches. CDR3: CASSSYPLRTGFIYEQYF. In nucleotides, the CDR3 is TGTGCCAGCAGTTCTTACCCCCTACGGACAGGGTTCATCTACGAGCAGTACTTC.

This clonotype was seen at least ten times. The rearrangement joins TRBV20-1 to TRBJ1-4; D remains unclear. Trimming removed 0 bases at V and 4 bases at J, with 3 bases between. This CDR3 is 12 amino acids long. Germline values: CDR1 DFQATT, CDR2 SNEGSKA (reference sequence). CDR3: CSARDLNEKLFF. In nucleotides, the CDR3 is TGCAGTGCTAGAGACCTTAATGAAAAACTGTTTTTT.

This chain uses TRBV15 with TRBJ1-2, with a tentative D call TRBD1 (5 bases). The CDR3 totals 12 residues. Trimming shortened V by 5 bases and J by 8 bases, and 12 bases separated the two germline ends. The germline V gene has CDR1 LNHNV and CDR2 YYDKDF (reference sequence). CDR3 sequence (DNA): TGTGCCACCAGCCAACGGGGCTTGGGCTACACCTTC. It specifies CATSQRGLGYTF.

A note on this clonotype: A much larger clonotype is one base distant, so this may be a read error. J is TRBJ1-2 and V is TRBV10-3; D uncertain. CDR1 ENHRY and CDR2 SYGVKD come from the germline V gene. The germline V and J ends were trimmed by 5 bases and 1 base, with 8 bases remaining between them. The CDR3 totals 13 residues. Here the CDR3 reads CAISQHGNYGYTF. In nucleotides, the CDR3 is TGTGCCATCAGTCAGCACGGTAACTATGGCTACACCTTC.

This clonotype was seen repeatedly, ten times or more. Written as DNA, the CDR3 is TGTGCCACCAGTGACCCCTCAGCGGGGAGCACAGATACGCAGTATTTT. Protein sequence: CATSDPSAGSTDTQYF. V and J are TRBV24-1 and TRBJ2-3; 7 bases line up with TRBD2. CDR3 length: 16 residues. Germline CDR1 is KGHDR and CDR2 is SFDVKD. J was trimmed by 0 bases and V by 4 bases; bases with no gene match: 6.

With regard to this clonotype: Since a much larger clone is just one base distant, this may be a read error. The conserved closing phenylalanine or tryptophan is absent in this CDR3, likely reflecting a read error. The chain uses TRBV10-3 and TRBJ1-2; D unresolved. The CDR3 extends over 13 amino acids. Trimming shortened V by 2 bases and J by 4 bases, and 8 bases separated the two germline ends. CDR1 is ENHRY and CDR2 is SYGVKD in the germline V gene. The CDR3 bases are TGTGCCATCAGTGAGAGTGGCGGCTATGGCTACACCCTC. Translating gives CAISESGGYGYTL.

There are many counts of this clonotype. The chain is built from TRBV7-3 and TRBJ2-1; 10 bases are shared with TRBD2. The CDR3 sequence is 15 residues long. Trimming took 5 bases from V and 0 from J; bases not matched to a gene: 1. The germline CDR1 and CDR2 sequences are SGHTA and FQGTGA. The CDR3 DNA is TGTGCCAGCAGCGCTAGCGGGAGCTCCTACAATGAGCAGTTCTTC. Its protein product is CASSASGSSYNEQFF.